This T cell receptor (beta chain) derives from a study of shared clonotypes between healthy human individuals. Turning to the study itself: Each donor's CD8 memory used one plate, CD8 naive two, each CD4 subset three.

Those who donated were healthy HIV-negative adults, with no recent acute infections or vaccinations reported. Only Caucasian adults living in Nashville, Tennessee served as donors. Sorted subsets were amplified in replicate PCRs using 200 ng DNA, approximately 30,000 T cell genomes. TCRdb's table, derived via immunoSEQ multiplex PCR, lists solely in-frame clones and lacks some. In the table there are 2 million to 3 million clones, 93% of which are singletons. The sequence was collected from a man aged 18 to 29 in good health. Some clones in this sample may be carry-over from other donors' samples. Input material: naive CD4+ T cells from PBMCs. This sample's subset: CD45RA+ positively selected.

CDR3: CASSQESGARASYTF. The CDR3 DNA follows: TGTGCCAGCAGCCAAGAGTCTGGGGCCAGGGCAAGCTACACCTTC. The chain carries TRBV4-2 and TRBJ1-2; a possible D gene is TRBD1 (5 bases). V lost 0 bases, J lost 9 bases, and 17 bases lay in between. The CDR3 is 15 residues long. The germline gives CDR1 LGHNA, CDR2 YNFKEQ.